A selection of T cell receptor beta chains follows, all from one sample in a study of beta chain features in type 1 diabetes. Data came from immunoSEQ multiplex PCR; TCRdb stores just in-frame clones and leaves some out. The profile shows fewer than 350,000 clones, approximately 15% of them singletons. The source material was naive CD4+ T cells from blood. These receptors all stem from a man younger than 30 with type 1 diabetes. CDR3s include the opening cysteine and the closing phenylalanine or tryptophan. The D gene is left open where the match is weak. Not all rows give a size; the values are once, few, many and, for expanded clones, a class.

.	TRBV28	TRBJ2-6	TRBD1	CASSSTGGWANVLTF	TGTGCCAGCAGTTCAACAGGGGGCTGGGCCAACGTCCTGACTTTC
.	TRBV6-5	TRBJ2-7	.	CASTKWQGSYEQYF	TGTGCCAGCACCAAGTGGCAGGGCTCCTACGAGCAGTACTTC
.	TRBV4-3	TRBJ2-2	TRBD1	CASSQEDRANTGELFF	TGCGCCAGCAGCCAAGAGGACAGGGCGAACACCGGGGAGCTGTTTTTT
.	TRBV7-2	TRBJ1-1	.	CASSPGGAGNTEAFF	TGTGCCAGCAGCCCGGGAGGGGCGGGGAACACTGAAGCTTTCTTT
few	TRBV30	TRBJ2-4	.	CAWSVQGRRNIQYF	TGTGCCTGGAGTGTTCAGGGCAGGAGAAACATTCAGTACTTC
.	TRBV11-2	TRBJ1-1	.	CASSLAGGEAFF	TGTGCCAGCAGCTTAGCTGGGGGCGAAGCTTTCTTT
few	TRBV19	TRBJ1-5	TRBD1	CASSMLGQGDQPQHF	TGTGCCAGTAGTATGCTGGGACAGGGCGATCAGCCCCAGCATTTT
.	TRBV5-1	TRBJ2-5	TRBD2	CASSRGGLAGQETQYF	TGCGCCAGCAGTCGAGGCGGACTAGCCGGCCAAGAGACCCAGTACTTC
.	TRBV5-1	TRBJ2-1	TRBD1	CASSPGTAYNEQFF	TGCGCCAGCAGCCCCGGGACAGCTTACAATGAGCAGTTCTTC
.	TRBV21-1	TRBJ2-7	.	CARPGGPGQYF	TGTGCCAGGCCCGGGGGGCCCGGGCAGTACTTC
.	TRBV7-9	TRBJ2-7	TRBD1	CASSSEGASSGRGQYF	TGTGCCAGCAGCTCAGAGGGGGCGAGCTCCGGGCGCGGGCAGTACTTC